A single sample is the source of the 10 T cell receptor beta chains below, sequenced in a study of cytomegalovirus exposure and HLA in healthy donors. The PCR ran on 60 Vbeta and 13 Jbeta primers. TCRdb keeps only in-frame clones here, not all; method: immunoSEQ multiplex PCR. There are 65,000 to 95,000 clones in the sample, with 6.5% to 9.5% held by the top ten. Sequenced input: PBMCs. All receptors come from a female donor in good health and CMV-seropositive.

With regard to this clone: At one boundary the junction diverges from the germline segment, which might be a read error. The same CDR3 is also encoded by other DNA sequences in this sample. The V gene is TRBV6-1, the J gene TRBJ1-6, with TRBD1 identical over 10 bases. The CDR3 length is 14 residues. Germline V gene lookup returns CDR1 MNHNS and CDR2 SASEGT. The CDR3 nucleotides are TGCGCCAGCCTCCGGGACAGGGGTAATTCACCCCTCCACTTT. Its protein is CASLRDRGNSPLHF.

V gene TRBV30 combines with J gene TRBJ1-2; TRBD1 is a possible D gene (5 bases). Germline loops: CDR1 GTSNPN, CDR2 SVGIG (reference sequence). With 3 bases removed from V and 8 bases from J, the gap between germline ends came to 25 bases. The CDR3 covers 16 residues. CDR3 sequence (DNA): TGTGCCTGGAGCGATCCACCCTTCGTGGGGGGTGTAGGCTACACCTTC. Amino acid sequence: CAWSDPPFVGGVGYTF.

The V call is TRBV28, the J call TRBJ1-5; D perhaps matches TRBD1 (6 bases). Per germline, CDR1 MDHEN and CDR2 SYDVKM. The CDR3 totals 18 residues. V dropped 1 base and J dropped 2 bases, with 18 bases sitting between them. The CDR3 bases are TGTGCCAGCAGTTTATTCCACACAGGGTTTGGGGGCAATCAGCCCCAGCATTTT. This sequence encodes CASSLFHTGFGGNQPQHF.

The chain uses TRBV5-6 and TRBJ2-5, with 7 positions matching TRBD1. Germline V gene data show CDR1 as SGHDT and CDR2 as YYEEEE. The CDR3 runs 14 residues. The V and J ends lost 2 bases and 5 bases, in that order; junction bases with no gene match: 6. The CDR3 DNA follows: TGTGCCAGCAGCTTTCCTCCGGGACAGGAGACCCAGTACTTC. This codes for CASSFPPGQETQYF.

The chain carries TRBV7-9 and TRBJ2-7; 8 nucleotides match TRBD1. The ends lost 4 bases at V and 2 bases at J; junction bases unmatched: 7. This CDR3 region has 15 residues. Germline CDR1 is SEHNR and CDR2 is FQNEAQ (reference sequence). CDR3 residues: CASSSRTGHAYEQYF. CDR3 DNA sequence: TGTGCCAGCAGCTCGAGGACAGGGCATGCCTACGAGCAGTACTTC.

The chain combines TRBV5-1 with TRBJ1-1, with D tentatively TRBD1 (5 bases). The germline V and J ends were trimmed by 4 bases and 5 bases, with 15 bases remaining between them. The CDR3 extends over 14 amino acids. The germline V gene has CDR1 SGHRS and CDR2 YFSETQ. The CDR3, as DNA: TGCGCCAGCAGCAGGATGGGGGGGAAGACTGAAGCTTTCTTT. It translates to CASSRMGGKTEAFF.

The rearrangement joins TRBV2 to TRBJ1-5; D is perhaps TRBD1 (5 bases). The CDR3 is 15 residues long. The V gene lost 9 bases and the J gene lost 2 bases, with 17 bases spanning the gap. Per germline, CDR1 SNHLY and CDR2 FYNNEI. The CDR3 sequence: CASQSRVGGNQPQHF. CDR3 nucleotides: TGTGCCAGTCAGTCCAGGGTAGGGGGCAATCAGCCCCAGCATTTT.

The chain joins TRBV30 to TRBJ2-2; TRBD2 might be the D (5 bases). V was cut by 1 base and J by 4 bases, with 10 bases left in between. Germline assignment: CDR1 GTSNPN and CDR2 SVGIG (reference sequence). The CDR3 has 14 residues. The CDR3 spells CAWSALAGTGELFF. CDR3 bases: TGTGCCTGGAGTGCCTTGGCGGGCACCGGGGAGCTGTTTTTT.

This rearrangement joins TRBV28 to TRBJ2-5; D is undetermined. Trimming stripped 8 bases from V and 5 bases from J, with 21 bases between. In germline, CDR1 is MDHEN, CDR2 SYDVKM. This CDR3 region has 15 residues. CDR3 nucleotides: TGTGCCAGCCCCCCCGTTGGGCTCCCGATCGAGACCCAGTACTTC. Protein product: CASPPVGLPIETQYF.

CDR3 loop: CASSLIRQGVNPSTDTQYF. The DNA of the CDR3 is TGTGCCAGCAGTTTAATTAGACAGGGGGTTAATCCTAGCACAGATACGCAGTATTTT. This chain uses TRBV27 with TRBJ2-3; 9 nucleotides match TRBD1. J gave up 0 bases and V 2 bases, and 12 bases lay outside the gene matches. Germline-derived CDR1 and CDR2 are MNHEY and SMNVEV (reference sequence). This CDR3 comprises 19 residues.